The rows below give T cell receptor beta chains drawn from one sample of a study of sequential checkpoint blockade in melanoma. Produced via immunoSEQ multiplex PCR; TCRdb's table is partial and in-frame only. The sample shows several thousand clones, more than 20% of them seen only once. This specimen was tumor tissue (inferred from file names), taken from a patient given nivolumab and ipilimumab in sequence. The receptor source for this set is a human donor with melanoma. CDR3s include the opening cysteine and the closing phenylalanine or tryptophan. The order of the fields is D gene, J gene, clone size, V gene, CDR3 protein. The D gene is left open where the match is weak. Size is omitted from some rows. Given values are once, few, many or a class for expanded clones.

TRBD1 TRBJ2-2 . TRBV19 CASRTGPGQTNTGELFF
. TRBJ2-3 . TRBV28 CASRSGTPTDTQYF
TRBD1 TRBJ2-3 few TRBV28 CASSSPDRGTDTQYF
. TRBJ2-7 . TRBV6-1 CASSEEGTRGSYEQYF
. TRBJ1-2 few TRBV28 CASSPAPVQVYGYTF
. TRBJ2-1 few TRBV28 CASSGGYNEQFF
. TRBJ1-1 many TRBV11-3 CASSPTPSWGDTEAFF
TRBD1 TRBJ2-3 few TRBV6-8 CASSYAPGQWYADTQYF
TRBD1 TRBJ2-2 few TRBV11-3 CASSLNRGSNTGELFF
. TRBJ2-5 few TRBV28 CASSQSGMETQYF
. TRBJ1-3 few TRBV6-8 CASSYAAGSGNTIYF
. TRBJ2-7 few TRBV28 CASSNIVGSYEQYF
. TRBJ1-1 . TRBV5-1 CASAPSPLEAYTEAFF
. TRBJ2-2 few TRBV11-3 CASSQTGEGTGELFF
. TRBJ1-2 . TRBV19 CASSIGGIYGYTF
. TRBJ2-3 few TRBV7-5 CASSLVGTSGGLSTDTQYF
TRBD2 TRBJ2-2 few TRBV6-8 CASTYGGSGELFF
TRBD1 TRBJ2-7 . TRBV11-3 CASSPDRASYEQYF
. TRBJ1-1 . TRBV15 CATSNPGGSYNTEAFF
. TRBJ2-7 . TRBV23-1 CASSRGRHHEQYF
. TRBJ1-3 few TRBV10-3 CAISESAQGSENTIYF
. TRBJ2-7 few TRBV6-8 CASSPGLGINEQYF
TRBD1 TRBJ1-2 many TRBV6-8 CASRSPGTGVFNYGYTF
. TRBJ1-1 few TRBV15 CATSRDRGLNTEAFF
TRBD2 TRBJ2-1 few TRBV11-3 CASSLVISGGSYNEQFF
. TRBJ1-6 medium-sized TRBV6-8 CASTNTAGGLQSPLHF
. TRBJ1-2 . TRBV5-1 CASSYTGQIDDGYTF
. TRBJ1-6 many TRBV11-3 CASSLITGSNSPLHF
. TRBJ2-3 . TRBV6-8 CASSSVVADTQYF
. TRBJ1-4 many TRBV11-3 CASSQGSVGEKLFF
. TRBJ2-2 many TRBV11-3 CASSLVRVPGELFF
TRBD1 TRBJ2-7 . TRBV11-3 CASSFSWDRAYEQYF
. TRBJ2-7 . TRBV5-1 CASSLSWGEGHEQYF
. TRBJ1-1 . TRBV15 CATSRDRGNTEAFF
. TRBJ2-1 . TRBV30 CAAPSRSSYNEQFF
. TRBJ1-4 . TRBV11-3 CASSQLPGGAQSKLFF
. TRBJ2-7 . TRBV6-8 CASSYPGGEQYF
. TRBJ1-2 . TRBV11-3 CASSPYGVGNYGYTF
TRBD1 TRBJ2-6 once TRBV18 CASSSQAGTGYSGANVLTF
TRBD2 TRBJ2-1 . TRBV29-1 CSVETSGGLWQFF
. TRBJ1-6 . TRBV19 CASSILESSPLHF
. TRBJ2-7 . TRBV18 CASSPPGIESYEQYF
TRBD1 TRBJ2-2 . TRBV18 CASSPQPHRGGTGELFF
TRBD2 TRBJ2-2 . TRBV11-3 CASSLDISGENTGELFF
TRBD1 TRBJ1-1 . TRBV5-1 CASSLGPSGGGGNTEAFF